Many counts were recorded for the clone carrying this T cell receptor (beta chain). Its antigen is as yet unknown. The identical CDR3 is also encoded by other nucleotide sequences in the sample. CDR1 is DFQATT, CDR2 SNEGSKA, per germline (reference sequence). Trimming pared 3 bases from V and 6 bases from J, leaving 15 bases between. CDR3 size: 13 residues. The data belong to a study of metastatic and nonmetastatic thyroid tumors. The overall study: For malignant and benign thyroid patients, tumor or nodule tissue and blood were the sources whose repertoires were compared.

Nobody among the patients had been given any treatment before thyroid surgery. Points from the study as a whole: Reported TCR beta diversity, measured in blood and tumor, was significantly higher for malignant thyroid tumors than for benign nodules.

As originally analysed: Construction of a distant-metastasis classifier for papillary thyroid cancer relied on CDR3 differences across clinicopathological groups. With MiXCR, TCRdb reprocessed the PCR reads. None of the V and J calls come from the authors' own analysis; TCRdb made them. Altogether fewer than 55,000 clones are present, 16% being singletons, with the ten largest covering roughly 20%. This chain uses TRBV20-1 with TRBJ2-7; D gene ambiguous. This TCR came from a female donor with papillary thyroid cancer or a benign thyroid nodule (not recorded which). Some clones in this sample may be carry-over from other donors' samples. The material sequenced was blood. CDR3 loop: CSAREPSRCEQYF. The CDR3 nucleotides read TGCAGTGCTAGGGAACCCTCGAGATGCGAGCAGTACTTC.